These 31 T cell receptor beta chains were all obtained from the same sample, sequenced in a study of shared T cell receptors in the human thymus. Data came from immunoSEQ multiplex PCR; TCRdb stores just in-frame clones and leaves some out. The table lists hundreds of thousands of clones, roughly 94% of them singletons, with approximately 0.02% in the top ten. Sequencing input: thymocytes. These receptors were taken from a human donor.

The CDR3 region has the DNA TGTGCCTGGAGTAAACGAACCGGGACAGGGGGCCTTAGTCGGTATGGCTACACCTTC. Its translation: CAWSKRTGTGGLSRYGYTF. The chain combines TRBV30 with TRBJ1-2; TRBD1 matches 12 bases. This CDR3 has 19 amino acids. CDR1 and CDR2 from the germline V gene are GTSNPN and SVGIG (reference sequence). V was pared by 2 bases and J by 5 bases, with 18 bases of the junction left unmatched.

CDR3 coding DNA: TGTGCCAGCAGTTGGACAGGGGGCAAGGAGACCCAGTACTTC. Translated: CASSWTGGKETQYF. V and J are TRBV28 and TRBJ2-5, with 11 bases identical to TRBD1. The CDR3 is 14 amino acids. The junction had 3 bases not matched to a gene; V was cut back by 4 bases and J by 5 bases. The germline V gene has CDR1 MDHEN and CDR2 SYDVKM. Full variable domain (remainder filled in from reference TRBV28 and TRBJ2-5): DVKVTQSSRYLVKRTGEKVFLECVQDMDHENMFWYRQDPGLGLRLIYFSYDVKMKEKGDIPEGYSVSREKKERFSLILESASTNQTSMYLCASSWTGGKETQYFGPGTRLLVL.

The CDR3 spells CASGLFLKSGMNTGELFF. In nucleotides, the CDR3 is TGTGCTAGTGGTTTATTCCTGAAGAGCGGGATGAACACCGGGGAGCTGTTTTTT. This chain links TRBV12-5 with TRBJ2-2; the match to TRBD2 covers 7 bases. The J segment lost 1 base and the V segment lost 3 bases, leaving 11 bases of the junction unmatched. The V gene's germline CDR1 is LGHNT and CDR2 FRNRAP. The CDR3 contains 18 residues.

The chain carries TRBV27 and TRBJ1-2, with a tentative D call TRBD1 (5 bases). Trimming shortened V by 4 bases and J by 2 bases, and 8 bases separated the two germline ends. The CDR3 covers 13 residues. Germline V CDR1 and CDR2: MNHEY, SMNVEV (reference sequence). CDR3 sequence (DNA): TGTGCCAGCAGTTGGGGGAAGAACTATGGCTACACCTTC. Translating gives CASSWGKNYGYTF.

J is TRBJ1-2 and V is TRBV7-9; the D gene is possibly TRBD1 (5 bases). The CDR3 runs to 12 residues. CDR1 SEHNR and CDR2 FQNEAQ come from the germline V gene (reference sequence). Deletions cut 2 bases from V and 12 bases from J, with 13 bases between. CDR3 nucleotide sequence: TGTGCCAGCAGCTTACAGGGCAATTTCGACACCTTC. Translating gives CASSLQGNFDTF.

The CDR3 DNA is TGTGCCAGCAGTTCCAATGGGGATGGCAGGCGCCCATACAATGAGCAGTTCTTC. Its translation is CASSSNGDGRRPYNEQFF. V gene TRBV28 combines with J gene TRBJ2-1; D is unresolved. CDR3 length: 18 amino acids. The V end lost 4 bases, the J end lost 4 bases, and 23 bases lay between the germline ends. Germline V gene sequence: CDR1 MDHEN, CDR2 SYDVKM.

This chain links TRBV6-6 with TRBJ2-5, with D perhaps matching TRBD1 or TRBD2 (6 bases each). The CDR3 extends over 15 amino acids. The germline V and J ends were trimmed by 2 bases and 5 bases, with 15 bases remaining between them. Per germline, CDR1 MNHNY and CDR2 SVGAGI (reference sequence). CDR3 DNA sequence: TGTGCCAGCAGTTACCCGTCGAGGGGGGCGGAGACCCAGTACTTC. Its translation is CASSYPSRGAETQYF.

The CDR3 sequence is CASSAFWSGSKNEQFF. For the CDR3, the DNA is TGTGCCAGCAGCGCGTTTTGGAGCGGGAGTAAAAATGAGCAGTTCTTC. This chain links TRBV9 with TRBJ2-1; the match to TRBD2 covers 8 bases. CDR3 length: 16 residues. V shed 3 bases, J shed 7 bases, and the junction held 12 bases outside the gene matches. Germline assignment: CDR1 SGDLS and CDR2 YYNGEE.

V is TRBV27 and J is TRBJ1-4; the D gene is possibly TRBD1 (6 bases). The CDR3 loop spans 13 amino acids. V lost 5 bases, J lost 8 bases, and 12 bases lay in between. In germline, CDR1 is MNHEY, CDR2 SMNVEV (reference sequence). The CDR3 DNA reads as TGTGCCAGCAGTGTACAGGGAGGGGAAAAACTGTTTTTT. Protein product: CASSVQGGEKLFF.

This chain uses TRBV11-2 with TRBJ1-4; no reliable D call. There are 15 residues in the CDR3. V lost 5 bases, J lost 5 bases, and 15 bases lay in between. CDR1 and CDR2 (germline): SGHAT, FQNNGV. DNA of the CDR3: TGTGCCAGCAGCCGGGGTAGGACTTACAATGAAAAACTGTTTTTT. Its protein product is CASSRGRTYNEKLFF.

This rearrangement joins TRBV7-2 to TRBJ1-5, with a possible D match to TRBD1 (6 bases). Germline V CDR1 and CDR2: SGHTA, FQGNSA. V was cut by 4 bases and J by 2 bases, with 15 bases left in between. CDR3 length: 16 residues. The CDR3 DNA reads TGTGCCAGCAGCTCGGAGGGGGGGTACGGCAATCAGCCCCAGCATTTT. This translates into CASSSEGGYGNQPQHF.

The chain employs TRBV28 and TRBJ2-3; D unclear. Germline values: CDR1 MDHEN, CDR2 SYDVKM. Trimming cost V 0 bases and J 2 bases, with 12 bases left between them. The CDR3 extends over 16 amino acids. The CDR3 DNA reads as TGTGCCAGCAGTTTATGGATACTCTTGAACACAGATACGCAGTATTTT. It specifies CASSLWILLNTDTQYF.

Remarks on this clone: The same CDR3 can be traced to other DNA sequences in this sample. V gene TRBV27 combines with J gene TRBJ2-7, with 10 bases lining up with TRBD1. Germline V gene lookup returns CDR1 MNHEY and CDR2 SMNVEV (reference sequence). The CDR3 length is 14 residues. V dropped 6 bases and J dropped 2; count of bases not matched to a gene: 4. The CDR3 region is CASSPGQGTYEQYF. CDR3 sequence (DNA): TGTGCCAGCAGCCCGGGACAGGGGACCTACGAGCAGTACTTC.

The rearrangement joins TRBV11-3 to TRBJ2-4; TRBD1 matches 7 bases. Trimming at V came to 2 bases and at J to 10 bases, leaving 2 bases not matched to a gene. The CDR3 is made up of 12 amino acids. Germline V gives CDR1 SGHNT, CDR2 YENEEA. CDR3 residues: CASSLTGAIQYF. As DNA, the CDR3 is TGTGCCAGCAGCTTAACAGGGGCTATTCAGTACTTC.

This chain uses TRBV6-1 with TRBJ1-4; 7 positions agree with TRBD1. CDR1 is MNHNS and CDR2 is SASEGT in the germline V gene. The CDR3 is 14 amino acids. V was pared by 8 bases and J by 7 bases, with 10 bases of the junction left unmatched. DNA for the CDR3: TGTGCCAGCGGGGGGGGACAGTCTTGTGAAAAACTGTTTTTT. Its protein is CASGGGQSCEKLFF.

V gene TRBV15 combines with J gene TRBJ2-5, with TRBD1 matching 7 bases. The germline V gene encodes CDR1 LNHNV and CDR2 YYDKDF (reference sequence). V was pared by 0 bases and J by 6 bases, with 10 bases of the junction left unmatched. This CDR3 has 16 residues. The CDR3 is CATSREIPTGSKTQYF. Here the CDR3 DNA reads TGTGCCACCAGCAGAGAGATACCGACAGGGTCTAAGACCCAGTACTTC. Together with reference TRBV15 and TRBJ2-5, the CDR3 gives the full variable domain: DAMVIQNPRYQVTQFGKPVTLSCSQTLNHNVMYWYQQKSSQAPKLLFHYYDKDFNNEADTPDNFQSRRPNTSFCFLDIRSPGLGDTAMYLCATSREIPTGSKTQYFGPGTRLLVL.

This clone has only one observation. The gene calls are TRBV1 and TRBJ2-2; TRBD2 is taken as the D call from the table, unchecked against the DNA. TRBV1 is tagged as a pseudogene. The CDR3 has 15 residues. The CDR3: CTSSPSGRRAGELFF. In DNA form, the CDR3 reads TGCACCAGCAGCCCTAGCGGGAGAAGGGCCGGGGAGCTGTTTTTT.

This chain uses TRBV21-1 with TRBJ2-7; TRBD2, the D gene given by the table, was not confirmed from the DNA. TRBV21-1 is given as a pseudogene. CDR3 length: 12 residues. CDR3 sequence (DNA): TGTGCCAGCAGGTTGATAGCCTACGAGCAGTACTTC. Protein sequence: CASRLIAYEQYF.

The V call is TRBV7-9, the J call TRBJ2-7; 12 bases match TRBD1. Trimming removed 4 bases from V and 3 bases from J; junction bases left unmatched: 16. Germline assignment: CDR1 SEHNR and CDR2 FQNEAQ (reference sequence). The length of the CDR3 is 19 residues. The CDR3 here is CASSSRARDRGPGDYEQYF. CDR3 nucleotides: TGTGCCAGCAGCTCCCGGGCTCGGGACAGGGGGCCCGGGGACTACGAGCAGTACTTC.

This chain uses TRBV13 with TRBJ2-7; no definite D call. The germline gives CDR1 PRHDT, CDR2 FYEKMQ (reference sequence). Between the trimmed V and J ends, which lost 5 bases and 7 bases, there was a span of 12 bases. CDR3 length: 12 residues. CDR3 bases: TGTGCCAGCAGCCACTTCCCCGGGGAGCAGTACTTC. Residues: CASSHFPGEQYF.

For the CDR3, the DNA is TGTGCCAGCAGAAAACAGGGGCCTTTTACCGGGGAGCTGTTTTTT. The encoded protein is CASRKQGPFTGELFF. The chain is built from TRBV6-5 and TRBJ2-2, with 7 bases aligning to TRBD1. The V segment lost 6 bases and the J segment 5 bases; nucleotides outside the gene matches: 9. Germline CDR1 and CDR2: MNHEY and SVGAGI. The CDR3 covers 15 residues.

The rearrangement joins TRBV5-4 to TRBJ2-7; D may be TRBD1 (5 bases). CDR1 and CDR2 from the germline V gene are SGHNT and YYREEE (reference sequence). V lost 2 bases to trimming and J lost 2 bases, with 17 bases between them. The CDR3 has 16 residues. The CDR3 DNA sequence: TGTGCCAGCAGCTTAGGTCCCAGTGGCAGGGCCTACGAGCAGTACTTC. Translation: CASSLGPSGRAYEQYF.

The gene calls are TRBV7-9 and TRBJ1-5, with unresolved D. This CDR3 has 17 residues. Germline V gene lookup returns CDR1 SEHNR and CDR2 FQNEAQ (reference sequence). V gave up 1 base and J gave up 0 bases, with 13 bases separating them. CDR3 DNA sequence: TGTGCCAGCAGCTTAGGGGCTCGTGGGATTAGCAATCAGCCCCAGCATTTT. Translation gives CASSLGARGISNQPQHF.

This chain joins TRBV28 and TRBJ2-5; TRBD1 or TRBD2 may be the D gene (5 bases each). Trimming took 8 bases from V and 3 from J, leaving 13 bases between them. The germline CDR1 and CDR2 sequences are MDHEN and SYDVKM. The CDR3 is 13 residues long. The CDR3 region is CASPGAREETQYF. CDR3 bases: TGTGCCAGCCCCGGGGCCCGAGAAGAGACCCAGTACTTC. Full variable domain (remainder filled in from reference TRBV28 and TRBJ2-5): DVKVTQSSRYLVKRTGEKVFLECVQDMDHENMFWYRQDPGLGLRLIYFSYDVKMKEKGDIPEGYSVSREKKERFSLILESASTNQTSMYLCASPGAREETQYFGPGTRLLVL.

J is TRBJ2-1 and V is TRBV5-1, with a weak D call TRBD2 (6 bases). The CDR3 is 17 amino acids. CDR1 and CDR2 from the germline V gene are SGHRS and YFSETQ. Trimming removed 3 bases at V and 0 bases at J, with 16 bases between. Here the CDR3 DNA reads TGCGCCAGCAGCTGGGGACTTCCACTGAGCTCCTACAATGAGCAGTTCTTC. It specifies CASSWGLPLSSYNEQFF. The whole variable domain, remainder taken from reference TRBV5-1 and TRBJ2-1, is KAGVTQTPRYLIKTRGQQVTLSCSPISGHRSVSWYQQTPGQGLQFLFEYFSETQRNKGNFPGRFSGRQFSNSRSEMNVSTLELGDSALYLCASSWGLPLSSYNEQFFGPGTRLTVL.

The chain employs TRBV4-3 and TRBJ2-1; 11 bases agree with TRBD1. Germline V gene data show CDR1 as LGHNA and CDR2 as YSLEER. The CDR3 is 16 amino acids. V lost 1 base and J lost 5; bases outside the gene matches: 4. The CDR3 DNA follows: TGCGCCAGCAGCCAAGGGACAGGGGGCAACAACAATGAGCAGTTCTTC. This encodes CASSQGTGGNNNEQFF.

The rearrangement links TRBV11-2 to TRBJ1-2; D perhaps matches TRBD1 (5 bases). Germline V CDR1 and CDR2: SGHAT, FQNNGV. Trimming removed 3 bases from V and 7 bases from J, with 15 bases in between. The CDR3 runs to 14 residues. CDR3 region: CASSLGEGRAGYTF. As DNA, the CDR3 is TGTGCCAGCAGCTTGGGGGAGGGGCGGGCTGGCTACACCTTC. Together with reference TRBV11-2 and TRBJ1-2, the CDR3 gives the full variable domain: EAGVAQSPRYKIIEKRQSVAFWCNPISGHATLYWYQQILGQGPKLLIQFQNNGVVDDSQLPKDRFSAERLKGVDSTLKIQPAKLEDSAVYLCASSLGEGRAGYTFGSGTRLTVV.

The CDR3 is CASSPLRGAVYYEQYF. The CDR3 region has the DNA TGTGCCAGCAGTCCCCTCCGAGGAGCGGTCTACTACGAGCAGTACTTC. This chain joins TRBV28 and TRBJ2-7; D may be TRBD2 (5 bases). This CDR3 has 16 amino acids. The ends were cut back, 5 bases at V and 3 bases at J, with 20 bases in the middle. Germline CDR1 MDHEN, CDR2 SYDVKM.

The chain has TRBV6-4 and TRBJ2-1; TRBD1 matches at 7 bases. Germline trimming cut 5 bases from V and 4 bases from J; bases unmatched to any gene: 8. Germline V gives CDR1 MRHNA, CDR2 SNTAGT. This CDR3 is built from 15 residues. CDR3 nucleotides: TGTGCCAGCAGTTTTCGACAGGGCACATACAATGAGCAGTTCTTC. It translates to CASSFRQGTYNEQFF.

The chain is built from TRBV6-1 and TRBJ2-7; D not resolved. The germline V gene has CDR1 MNHNS and CDR2 SASEGT. V was clipped by 11 bases and J by 0 bases, with 14 bases between them. The CDR3 contains 13 residues. CDR3 loop: CAGRLQSSYEQYF. The CDR3 nucleotides are TGTGCCGGCCGACTTCAAAGCTCCTACGAGCAGTACTTC.

This chain uses TRBV5-1 with TRBJ2-7, with 7 nucleotides matching TRBD1. From germline, CDR1 is SGHRS and CDR2 YFSETQ. V gave up 7 bases and J gave up 2 bases; unmatched junction bases: 12. The CDR3 has 15 residues. The DNA for the CDR3 is TGCGCCAGCGCCAATACAGGGGAGACTGCCTACGAGCAGTACTTC. Translated, it gives CASANTGETAYEQYF.